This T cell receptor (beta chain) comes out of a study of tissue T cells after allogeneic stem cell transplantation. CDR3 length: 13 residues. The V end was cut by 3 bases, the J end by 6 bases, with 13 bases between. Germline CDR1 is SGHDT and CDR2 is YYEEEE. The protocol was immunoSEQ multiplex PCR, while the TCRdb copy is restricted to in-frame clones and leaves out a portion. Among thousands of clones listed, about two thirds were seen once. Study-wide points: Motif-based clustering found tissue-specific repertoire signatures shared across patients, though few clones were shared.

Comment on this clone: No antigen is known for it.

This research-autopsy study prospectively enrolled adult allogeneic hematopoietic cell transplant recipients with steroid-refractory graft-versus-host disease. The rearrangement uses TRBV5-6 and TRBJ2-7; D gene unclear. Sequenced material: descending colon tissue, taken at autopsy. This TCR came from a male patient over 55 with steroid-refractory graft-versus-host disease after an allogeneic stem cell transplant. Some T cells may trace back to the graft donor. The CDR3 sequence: CASSWNDALEQYF. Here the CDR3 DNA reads TGTGCCAGCAGCTGGAACGACGCCCTCGAGCAGTACTTC.